These 10 T cell receptor beta chains originate from one sample sequenced in a study of T cells in localized non-small cell lung cancer. The data were produced by immunoSEQ multiplex PCR, yet TCRdb's version contains in-frame clones alone and is incomplete. The sample has about 11,000 clones; over 65% are singletons. Source: peripheral blood, taken before any cancer treatment. The receptors were gathered from a male donor aged 60 or over with stage I lung adenocarcinoma.

V and J are TRBV7-9 and TRBJ2-3, with D possibly TRBD2 on 5 matching bases. This CDR3 comprises 15 residues. V was trimmed by 5 bases and J by 5 bases, leaving 17 bases between them. Germline CDR1 and CDR2: SEHNR and FQNEAQ (reference sequence). The CDR3 is CASSPKWRLGDTQYF. CDR3 nucleotides: TGTGCCAGCAGCCCCAAATGGAGGTTAGGAGATACGCAGTATTTT.

The chain recombines TRBV7-2 with TRBJ2-3; D is perhaps TRBD1 (6 bases). This CDR3 is 17 amino acids long. Looked up from germline, CDR1 is SGHTA and CDR2 is FQGNSA. V was shortened by 4 bases and J by 6 bases, with 23 bases between the two germline ends. The CDR3 DNA sequence: TGTGCCAGCAGCTCCTTAGTCCGGGACAAGAAGTGGGATACGCAGTATTTT. Translated, it gives CASSSLVRDKKWDTQYF.

The chain links TRBV11-2 to TRBJ1-5; unclear D gene. The germline V gene encodes CDR1 SGHAT and CDR2 FQNNGV. V lost 2 bases and J 7 bases, leaving 9 bases between the germline ends. This CDR3 region has 13 residues. CDR3 sequence: CASSLHGLQPQHF. CDR3 bases: TGTGCCAGCAGCTTACACGGGTTACAGCCCCAGCATTTT.

The chain joins TRBV6-1 to TRBJ2-7, with D perhaps matching TRBD2 (5 bases). Trimming stripped 2 bases from V and 6 bases from J, with 8 bases between. The germline gives CDR1 MNHNS, CDR2 SASEGT. The CDR3 totals 12 residues. As DNA, the CDR3 is TGTGCCAGCAGTGAAACCCGGGGCGAGCAGTACTTC. This gives the protein CASSETRGEQYF.

V is TRBV6-5 and J is TRBJ1-4, with D unclear. CDR1 MNHEY and CDR2 SVGAGI come from the germline V gene. The CDR3 runs 14 residues. Trimming removed 3 bases from V and 0 bases from J, with 5 bases in between. The CDR3 spells CASSYSATNEKLFF. In DNA, the CDR3 is TGTGCCAGCAGTTATTCAGCAACTAATGAAAAACTGTTTTTT.

The gene calls are TRBV6-5 and TRBJ2-3; D is unclear. Trimming removed 3 bases from V and 6 bases from J, with 7 bases in between. This CDR3 contains 12 residues. CDR1 and CDR2 (germline): MNHEY, SVGAGI. CDR3 protein: CASSYNGDTQYF. The CDR3 coding sequence is TGTGCCAGCAGTTATAACGGGGATACGCAGTATTTT.

The V gene is TRBV5-1, the J gene TRBJ1-1; D gene uncertain. Germline values: CDR1 SGHRS, CDR2 YFSETQ. V lost 0 bases to trimming and J lost 0 bases, with 9 bases between them. This CDR3 spans 15 amino acids. The CDR3 DNA reads as TGCGCCAGCAGCTTGGCCAGTTCGATGAACACTGAAGCTTTCTTT. Translating gives CASSLASSMNTEAFF.

The chain recombines TRBV25-1 with TRBJ2-2, with D perhaps TRBD2 (7 bases). Trimming took off 3 bases at V and 0 bases at J, with 11 bases between the two ends. The CDR3 totals 16 residues. The germline V gene has CDR1 MGHDK and CDR2 SYGVNS. The CDR3 spells CASSDMGGPNTGELFF. CDR3 coding DNA: TGTGCCAGCAGTGACATGGGGGGGCCGAACACCGGGGAGCTGTTTTTT. The full variable domain, in which reference TRBV25-1 and TRBJ2-2 provide the parts outside the CDR3, is EADIYQTPRYLVIGTGKKITLECSQTMGHDKMYWYQQDPGMELHLIHYSYGVNSTEKGDLSSESTVSRIRTEHFPLTLESARPSHTSQYLCASSDMGGPNTGELFFGEGSRLTVL.

The rearrangement joins TRBV6-5 to TRBJ1-6, with D unresolved. Trimming took off 2 bases at V and 8 bases at J, with 7 bases between the two ends. CDR1 and CDR2 from the germline V gene are MNHEY and SVGAGI. The CDR3 runs to 13 residues. Here the CDR3 DNA reads TGTGCCAGCAGTTACGACCGTGATTCACCCCTCCACTTT. This encodes CASSYDRDSPLHF.

V and J are TRBV2 and TRBJ1-5; maybe TRBD1 (5 bases). This CDR3 has 15 residues. The germline V gene has CDR1 SNHLY and CDR2 FYNNEI. Trimming took off 3 bases at V and 2 bases at J, with 11 bases between the two ends. CDR3 coding DNA: TGTGCCAGCAGTGACCAGGGACCGGGCAATCAGCCCCAGCATTTT. This sequence encodes CASSDQGPGNQPQHF.